One and the same sample provided the 4 T cell receptor beta chains below, sequenced in a study of cytomegalovirus exposure and HLA in healthy donors. It was with 60 Vbeta and 13 Jbeta primers that the PCR ran. Data came from immunoSEQ multiplex PCR; TCRdb stores just in-frame clones and leaves some out. The sample contains some 140,000 clones, roughly 80% of which appear only once. Sequenced input: PBMCs. All receptors derive from a woman in her thirties or forties in good health and CMV-seronegative.

The genes are TRBV7-9 and TRBJ2-2, with 10 bases aligning to TRBD1. V shed 5 bases and J 6 bases; nucleotides not matched to a gene: 6. This CDR3 contains 15 residues. CDR1 is SEHNR and CDR2 is FQNEAQ in the germline V gene (reference sequence). The CDR3 protein is CASSTGQGGAGELFF. The CDR3 DNA reads TGTGCCAGCAGCACAGGACAGGGGGGTGCCGGGGAGCTGTTTTTT.

This sequence joins TRBV30 and TRBJ1-2, with a tentative D call TRBD1 (6 bases). CDR3 length: 16 residues. Between the trimmed V and J ends, which lost 0 bases and 0 bases, there was a span of 14 bases. Germline V gene sequence: CDR1 GTSNPN, CDR2 SVGIG (reference sequence). CDR3 in amino acids: CAWSVSGQTANYGYTF. In DNA, the CDR3 is TGTGCCTGGAGTGTGTCTGGACAGACAGCTAACTATGGCTACACCTTC.

This clone was detected a few times. This chain uses TRBV11-3 with TRBJ2-7; 8 nucleotides match TRBD1. The CDR3 runs to 12 residues. With V trimmed by 5 bases and J by 7 bases, 4 bases remained unmatched. In germline, CDR1 is SGHNT, CDR2 YENEEA. In DNA, the CDR3 is TGTGCCAGCAGCATCCGACAGGGGGAGCAGTACTTC. Translated: CASSIRQGEQYF.

V and J are TRBV5-4 and TRBJ2-7; TRBD2 might be the D (6 bases). CDR1 and CDR2 (germline): SGHNT, YYREEE (reference sequence). CDR3 length: 13 residues. V was shortened by 4 bases and J by 1 base, with 9 bases between the two germline ends. CDR3: CASSRRGSYEQYF. The CDR3 nucleotides read TGTGCCAGCAGCCGACGGGGGTCCTACGAGCAGTACTTC.